This TCR beta chain appears in the sequencing data of a study of cytomegalovirus exposure and HLA in healthy donors. PCR primers comprised 60 Vbeta and 13 Jbeta primers. Assay used: immunoSEQ multiplex PCR; TCRdb lists only in-frame clones, some missing. The sample consists of around 160,000 clones, around 85% of them appearing once. Notes on the study in general: In a later analysis, TCR beta V- and J-gene trimming was associated with a missense DCLRE1C variant.

The CDR3 extends over 15 amino acids. The ends were cut back, 4 bases at V and 9 bases at J, with 21 bases in the middle. Germline V gene data show CDR1 as MNHEY and CDR2 as SMNVEV (reference sequence). In regard to this clone: What it recognizes is unknown.

The chain is built from TRBV27 and TRBJ1-2; the D is unclear. The receptor was derived from a young man in good health and CMV-seropositive. The sequencing sample was made of PBMCs. The chain's CDR3 is CASSYDRDRELSYTF. The CDR3 coding sequence is TGTGCCAGCAGTTATGACCGAGATCGGGAATTAAGCTACACCTTC.